This T cell receptor (beta chain) was identified in a study of blood T cell repertoires in COVID-19. The assay was immunoSEQ multiplex PCR, and TCRdb's table has in-frame clones only and misses some. The sample has roughly 440,000 clones; approximately 88% are singletons. Trimming removed 9 bases from V and 7 bases from J; junction bases left unmatched: 12. Per germline, CDR1 KGHDR and CDR2 SFDVKD. The CDR3 is 15 residues long. This clonotype originated in a woman aged 45-59 years with COVID-19, enrolled during active disease. The genes are TRBV24-1 and TRBJ2-1, with 9 bases matching TRBD1. The specimen sequenced was peripheral blood. The CDR3 bases are TGTGCCACCGGCTTTACGGGACAGGGCTTGAATGAGCAGTTCTTC. This codes for CATGFTGQGLNEQFF.